Below are 27 T cell receptor beta chains sequenced from a single sample in a study of molecular identifiers for immune sequencing clone quantification. TCRdb analysed the PCR reads with MiXCR anew, one entry per CDR3 protein. The sample carries approximately 630,000 distinct CDR3 sequences, less than 30% recorded once. The sequenced material came from naive CD8+ T cells from blood, with Jurkat cell RNA spiked in. Described subset: FACS-sorted CD8+CD4-CCR7+CD45RA+ naive T cells. These receptors were taken from a human donor in good health. Some libraries in this study had Jurkat cell RNA spiked in.

This chain connects TRBV15 to TRBJ1-1; 7 positions agree with TRBD1. Germline V gene lookup returns CDR1 LNHNV and CDR2 YYDKDF (reference sequence). Trimming cost V 1 base and J 5 bases; bases outside gene matches: 10. The CDR3 extends over 16 amino acids. Here the CDR3 reads CATSRARQGIGTEAFF. The CDR3 DNA reads as TGTGCCACCAGCAGAGCTCGACAGGGTATAGGTACTGAAGCTTTCTTT.

The chain uses TRBV27 and TRBJ2-5, with D tentatively TRBD1 (6 bases). This CDR3 has 14 amino acids. V shed 6 bases and J shed 1 base, with 12 bases lying between them. CDR1 is MNHEY, CDR2 SMNVEV, per germline (reference sequence). The CDR3 loop reads CASRTVGGQETQYF. CDR3 nucleotides: TGTGCCAGCAGGACGGTAGGGGGCCAAGAGACCCAGTACTTC.

This clonotype was detected many times. This rearrangement joins TRBV29-1 to TRBJ2-2, with unresolved D. Trimming stripped 2 bases from V and 5 bases from J, with 12 bases between. The CDR3 runs 14 residues. The germline gives CDR1 SQVTM, CDR2 ANQGSEA. The CDR3: CSVELLAHTGELFF. The CDR3 bases are TGCAGCGTTGAACTGTTAGCTCATACCGGGGAGCTGTTTTTT.

This clonotype was counted ten times or more. The chain is built from TRBV9 and TRBJ2-5; D is unclear. Trimming shortened V by 0 bases and J by 2 bases, and 8 bases separated the two germline ends. CDR1 SGDLS and CDR2 YYNGEE come from the germline V gene. This CDR3 comprises 14 residues. CDR3 coding DNA: TGTGCCAGCAGCGTAGGTGCCAGGCAAGAGACCCAGTACTTC. Translated, it gives CASSVGARQETQYF.

This clonotype has a count of ten or more. This sequence joins TRBV7-6 and TRBJ2-3, with D maybe TRBD2 (7 bases). The V end was cut by 2 bases, the J end by 4 bases, with 16 bases between. The CDR3 length is 16 residues. Germline-derived CDR1 and CDR2 are SGHVS and FNYEAQ. The CDR3: CASSLKDWGGPDTQYF. CDR3 sequence (DNA): TGTGCCAGCAGCTTAAAAGATTGGGGGGGGCCAGATACGCAGTATTTT.

Comment on this clonotype: This may be a read error: a much more frequent sequence differs by one nucleotide. This rearrangement joins TRBV7-6 to TRBJ2-4; D remains unclear. The germline gives CDR1 SGHVS, CDR2 FNYEAQ. The CDR3 is made up of 14 amino acids. The germline V and J ends were trimmed by 5 bases and 4 bases, with 12 bases remaining between them. CDR3 bases: TGTGCCAGCAGCCCGGCGGCTTCAAAAAACATTCAGTACTTC. It yields the protein CASSPAASKNIQYF.

Concerning this clonotype itself: A much larger clone lies a single base off, so this may be a read error. Without the conserved terminal phenylalanine or tryptophan, this CDR3 likely stems from a read error. The V call is TRBV7-9, the J call TRBJ1-1; D remains unclear. The CDR3 is made up of 13 amino acids. Trimming took 3 bases from V and 1 from J, leaving 6 bases between them. CDR1 is SEHNR and CDR2 is FQNEAQ in the germline V gene (reference sequence). The DNA of the CDR3 is TGTGCCAGCAGCTTTCCGAAGAACACTGAAGCTTTCTAT. It translates to CASSFPKNTEAFY.

This clonotype has a count of ten or more. J is TRBJ1-4 and V is TRBV4-3; 8 nucleotides match TRBD1. The CDR3 totals 15 residues. Germline V gene data show CDR1 as LGHNA and CDR2 as YSLEER. The ends lost 1 base at V and 3 bases at J; junction bases unmatched: 1. The CDR3 sequence is CASSQGTGSNEKLFF. CDR3 DNA sequence: TGCGCCAGCAGCCAAGGGACAGGGTCTAATGAAAAACTGTTTTTT.

This clonotype was picked up many times. The chain employs TRBV28 and TRBJ2-3; D unclear. Trimming cost V 3 bases and J 3 bases, with 4 bases left between them. Germline CDR1 reads MDHEN; CDR2 reads SYDVKM. The CDR3 is made up of 12 amino acids. DNA of the CDR3: TGTGCCAGCAGTTTGAGGACAGATACGCAGTATTTT. Its protein is CASSLRTDTQYF. The complete variable domain, with remaining parts taken from reference TRBV28 and TRBJ2-3, reads DVKVTQSSRYLVKRTGEKVFLECVQDMDHENMFWYRQDPGLGLRLIYFSYDVKMKEKGDIPEGYSVSREKKERFSLILESASTNQTSMYLCASSLRTDTQYFGPGTRLTVL.

This clonotype came up a few times. The chain combines TRBV6-4 with TRBJ2-2, with 9 bases that match TRBD1. J was trimmed by 3 bases and V by 6 bases; bases with no gene match: 5. CDR1 is MRHNA and CDR2 is SNTAGT in the germline V gene. This CDR3 comprises 15 residues. As DNA, the CDR3 is TGTGCCAGCAGAAAGGGACAGGGTGACACCGGGGAGCTGTTTTTT. Translated: CASRKGQGDTGELFF.

In its sample, this clonotype was seen many times. V gene TRBV5-4 combines with J gene TRBJ1-3; unclear D gene. Germline lookup yields CDR1 SGHNT and CDR2 YYREEE (reference sequence). The CDR3 extends over 13 amino acids. V lost 1 base and J lost 2, with 4 bases in between. The CDR3 loop is CASSLTTGNTIYF. CDR3 DNA sequence: TGTGCCAGCAGCTTGACAACTGGAAACACCATATATTTT.

The chain has TRBV12-3 or TRBV12-4 and TRBJ2-7, with D uncertain. The CDR3 is 13 amino acids. Trimming took off 2 bases at V and 6 bases at J, with 11 bases between the two ends. CDR3 in amino acids: CASSLPGTGEQYF. The CDR3 DNA sequence: TGTGCCAGCAGTTTACCAGGAACGGGCGAGCAGTACTTC.

This clonotype was counted a few times. The junction departs from the called germline gene at one end, perhaps through a read error. The genes are TRBV7-6 and TRBJ1-3, with unresolved D. The CDR3 is 16 amino acids. In germline, CDR1 is SGHVS, CDR2 FNYEAQ. For the CDR3, the DNA is TGTGCCGGCAGCTTAGCCGGGGATATCTCTGGAAACACCATATATTTT. It yields the protein CAGSLAGDISGNTIYF.

On this clonotype: A clone one base away is much larger, so this may be a read error. The rearrangement links TRBV20-1 to TRBJ2-7; 13 positions agree with TRBD2. Germline-derived CDR1 and CDR2 are DFQATT and SNEGSKA (reference sequence). The CDR3 is 14 amino acids. The CDR3 sequence: CSGKLAGGPPEQCF. In DNA form, the CDR3 reads TGCAGTGGCAAACTAGCGGGAGGGCCCCCCGAGCAGTGCTTC.

The sample holds many counts of this clonotype. The chain has TRBV20-1 and TRBJ2-3, with 11 positions matching TRBD2. J lost 2 bases, V lost 3 bases, and 10 bases had no gene match. The V gene's germline CDR1 is DFQATT and CDR2 SNEGSKA (reference sequence). The CDR3 has 17 amino acids. CDR3 loop: CSASHTSSGGYTDTQYF. CDR3 sequence (DNA): TGCAGTGCTAGCCACACTTCTAGCGGGGGGTACACAGATACGCAGTATTTT.

Remarks on this clonotype: Sequence at one end of the junction differs from germline and may be a read error. The chain combines TRBV27 with TRBJ2-5, with TRBD2 matching over 10 bases. CDR1 and CDR2 (germline): MNHEY, SMNVEV (reference sequence). The CDR3 is made up of 16 amino acids. The CDR3, as DNA: TGTGCCAGCAGTTTACTAGCGGGGGCCCCTGAAGAGCCCCAGTACTTC. This encodes CASSLLAGAPEEPQYF.

There are a few counts of this clonotype. The CDR3 DNA reads TGTGCCAGCAGCTCCGCCACCGGGACCCAAGAGACCCAGTACTTC. Protein product: CASSSATGTQETQYF. The J gene is TRBJ2-5, the V gene TRBV7-9; D possibly uses TRBD1 or TRBD2 (5 bases each). V was clipped by 4 bases and J by 1 base, with 13 bases between them. The CDR3 is 15 amino acids. Germline lookup yields CDR1 SEHNR and CDR2 FQNEAQ (reference sequence).

The rearrangement uses TRBV7-3 and TRBJ2-1; D possibly corresponds to TRBD2 (6 bases). In germline, CDR1 is SGHTA, CDR2 FQGTGA. Deletions cut 3 bases from V and 4 bases from J, with 22 bases between. This CDR3 is built from 18 residues. The CDR3 sequence is CASSFLPKGTSVYNEQFF. CDR3 DNA sequence: TGTGCCAGCAGCTTCCTACCTAAGGGGACTTCGGTATACAATGAGCAGTTCTTC.

Regarding this clonotype: One base away lies a much larger clone, so this may be a sequencing read error. The V gene is TRBV13, the J gene TRBJ2-5; 8 nucleotides align to TRBD1. The ends lost 8 bases at V and 7 bases at J; junction bases unmatched: 12. In germline, CDR1 is PRHDT, CDR2 FYEKMQ (reference sequence). The CDR3 length is 14 residues. The chain's CDR3 is CASGSETGVGTQYF. In nucleotides, the CDR3 is TGTGCCAGCGGCTCCGAGACAGGGGTTGGGACCCAGTACTTC.

This clonotype has a handful of counts. The chain uses TRBV7-6 and TRBJ2-7; TRBD1 agrees at 7 bases. The CDR3 covers 15 residues. From germline, CDR1 is SGHVS and CDR2 FNYEAQ. V lost 0 bases to trimming and J lost 1 base; unmatched junction nucleotides: 3. CDR3 bases: TGTGCCAGCAGCTTAGCGCTGGGACAGTCCTACGAGCAGTACTTC. Translating gives CASSLALGQSYEQYF.

With regard to this clonotype: A read error may account for a junction end that differs from germline. The chain is built from TRBV6-2 or TRBV6-3 and TRBJ2-5; the D is unclear. There are 11 residues in the CDR3. In germline, CDR1 is MNHEY, CDR2 SVGEGT. CDR3 sequence reads: CASSSQDTQYF. As DNA, the CDR3 is TGTGCCAGCAGTTCGCAAGACACCCAGTACTTC.

The chain combines TRBV19 with TRBJ1-4; D call uncertain. V lost 5 bases and J lost 5, with 15 bases in between. The CDR3 is 15 residues long. Per the germline V gene, CDR1 is LNHDA and CDR2 is SQIVND (reference sequence). CDR3 in DNA: TGTGCCAGTAGTCCCAGACGGGAGGTAAATGAAAAACTGTTTTTT. It is translated as CASSPRREVNEKLFF.

This clonotype was counted once. A junction boundary mismatches the germline segment, possibly from a read error. V gene TRBV30 combines with J gene TRBJ2-3; 13 positions agree with TRBD2. CDR1 and CDR2 (germline): GTSNPN, SVGIG (reference sequence). The CDR3 spans 22 residues. CDR3 sequence: CAWSDPPGTWGLAGFSTDTQYF. The CDR3 nucleotides read TGTGCCTGGAGTGACCCTCCCGGGACATGGGGACTAGCGGGGTTTAGCACAGACACGCAGTATTTT.

A word on this clonotype: This is likely a read error, given that the CDR3 carries no conserved phenylalanine or tryptophan at its end. The V call is TRBV6-2 or TRBV6-3, the J call TRBJ1-2, with D maybe TRBD1 (5 bases). CDR1 MNHEY and CDR2 SVGEGT come from the germline V gene. The CDR3 runs 14 residues. Trimming stripped 5 bases from V and 4 bases from J, with 14 bases between. The CDR3 protein is CASSEGRLIYGYTS. As DNA, the CDR3 is TGTGCCAGCAGTGAGGGGCGGCTGATCTATGGCTACACCTCC.

This clonotype was picked up many times. The gene calls are TRBV4-3 and TRBJ2-1; 11 bases line up with TRBD2. The CDR3 loop spans 16 amino acids. Germline CDR1 and CDR2: LGHNA and YSLEER. The V and J ends lost 2 bases and 5 bases, in that order; junction bases with no gene match: 5. CDR3 residues: CASSQYRLAGNNEQFF. CDR3 bases: TGCGCCAGCAGCCAATATCGACTAGCGGGAAACAATGAGCAGTTCTTC.

On this clonotype: With a much larger clone just one base away, this may be a read error. This chain joins TRBV7-9 and TRBJ2-3, with 7 bases fitting TRBD2. The trim removed 2 bases at V and 8 bases at J, leaving 10 bases unmatched. Germline CDR1 is SEHNR and CDR2 is FQNEAQ (reference sequence). CDR3 length equals 15 residues. The DNA for the CDR3 is TGTGCCAGCAGCTTAATGGGAGGGCAACGAGGTACGCAGTATTTT. Its protein product is CASSLMGGQRGTQYF.

A remark on this clonotype: This may be a read error, as it is one base from a much larger clone. J is TRBJ1-1 and V is TRBV29-1, with TRBD1 matching over 7 bases. CDR3 length equals 12 residues. CDR1 and CDR2 from the germline V gene are SQVTM and ANQGSEA. The CDR3 DNA reads TGCAGCGTGCTACAGGGGTACACTGAAGCTCTCTTT. As protein: CSVLQGYTEALF.